The 16 T cell receptor beta chains presented below share a single source sample, sequenced in a study of blood T cell repertoires in COVID-19. TCRdb's table, derived via immunoSEQ multiplex PCR, lists solely in-frame clones and lacks some. Of over 55,000 clones in the sample, about 87% are singletons; the top ten hold around 5%. Sequenced: peripheral blood. Source of these receptors: a man over 45 with active COVID-19.

The chain has TRBV7-2 and TRBJ2-7, with TRBD2 matching over 7 bases. CDR3 length: 13 amino acids. The germline V gene encodes CDR1 SGHTA and CDR2 FQGNSA. The J segment lost 4 bases and the V segment lost 5 bases, leaving 5 bases of the junction unmatched. As DNA, the CDR3 is TGTGCCAGCAGCGTCGGACTAGGGTACGAGCAGTACTTC. Protein sequence: CASSVGLGYEQYF.

This rearrangement joins TRBV4-1 to TRBJ2-1; no definite D call. Germline V CDR1 and CDR2: MGHRA, YSYEKL. Between the trimmed V and J ends, which lost 1 base and 1 base, there was a span of 8 bases. This CDR3 is built from 15 residues. The CDR3 reads CASSQVLQSYNEQFF. The CDR3 DNA reads as TGCGCCAGCAGCCAAGTTTTGCAGTCCTACAATGAGCAGTTCTTC.

The genes are TRBV3-1 (or the pseudogene TRBV3-2) and TRBJ2-1; D gene ambiguous. The CDR3 has 16 residues. Deletions cut 1 base from V and 3 bases from J, with 13 bases between. Germline CDR1 reads LGHDT; CDR2 reads YNNKEL (reference sequence). The CDR3, as DNA: TGTGCCAGCAGCCAAGCCCTCGGGTCTCGCTACAATGAGCAGTTCTTC. Its translation: CASSQALGSRYNEQFF.

There are a few counts of this clone. The rearrangement links TRBV19 to TRBJ1-1; 11 nucleotides align to TRBD1. The junction had 7 bases not matched to a gene; V was cut back by 9 bases and J by 4 bases. Germline V lookup: CDR1 LNHDA, CDR2 SQIVND (reference sequence). The CDR3 is 14 amino acids. The CDR3 DNA is TGTGCCAGCGTACGGACAGGGGGCCTCACTGAAGCTTTCTTT. Translation gives CASVRTGGLTEAFF.

The chain is built from TRBV27 and TRBJ1-1; possibly TRBD1 for D (6 bases). Trimming stripped 3 bases from V and 1 base from J, with 12 bases between. The CDR3 sequence is 15 residues long. The germline V gene encodes CDR1 MNHEY and CDR2 SMNVEV (reference sequence). DNA of the CDR3: TGTGCCAGCAGTTTGGGGGGGGCCTCGAACACTGAAGCTTTCTTT. Translating gives CASSLGGASNTEAFF.

This sequence joins TRBV6-2 or TRBV6-3 and TRBJ2-7, with D unclear. Trimming shortened V by 0 bases and J by 4 bases, and 16 bases separated the two germline ends. The CDR3 totals 16 residues. Germline values: CDR1 MNHEY, CDR2 SVGEGT. As DNA, the CDR3 is TGTGCCAGCAGTTACTCCCTCGACGCGGCACTTTACGAGCAGTACTTC. Translated, it gives CASSYSLDAALYEQYF.

This sequence joins TRBV7-9 and TRBJ2-5, with 8 bases identical to TRBD2. Germline V gene data show CDR1 as SEHNR and CDR2 as FQNEAQ (reference sequence). This CDR3 is built from 14 residues. The ends lost 4 bases at V and 4 bases at J; junction bases unmatched: 5. The CDR3 DNA is TGTGCCAGCAGCTCCGGACTAGCTGGAGAGACCCAGTACTTC. The encoded protein is CASSSGLAGETQYF.

The count of this clone is one. The J gene is TRBJ1-5, the V gene TRBV7-3; D gene ambiguous. This CDR3 spans 13 amino acids. The ends were cut back, 2 bases at V and 5 bases at J, with 7 bases in the middle. Germline-derived CDR1 and CDR2 are SGHTA and FQGTGA. This CDR3 reads CASSLSVDQPQHF. In DNA form, the CDR3 reads TGTGCCAGCAGCTTATCGGTGGATCAGCCCCAGCATTTT.

V usage is TRBV4-3 and J usage is TRBJ1-2, with 7 bases matching TRBD1. The CDR3 length is 13 residues. J gave up 8 bases and V 1 base, and 4 bases lay outside the gene matches. Germline lookup yields CDR1 LGHNA and CDR2 YSLEER. CDR3 in amino acids: CASSQVRTGGYTF. Written as DNA, the CDR3 is TGCGCCAGCAGCCAAGTGCGGACAGGAGGCTACACCTTC.

J is TRBJ2-7 and V is TRBV28; a weak D match, TRBD1 (7 bases). The CDR3 has 14 amino acids. Trimming cost V 2 bases and J 0 bases, with 8 bases left between them. Germline assignment: CDR1 MDHEN and CDR2 SYDVKM. DNA for the CDR3: TGTGCCAGCAGTTTACAGGGGGGCTCCTACGAGCAGTACTTC. This gives the protein CASSLQGGSYEQYF.

This chain links TRBV24-1 with TRBJ2-5, with TRBD1 matching over 7 bases. Unmatched junction bases numbered 14, after V lost 3 bases and J lost 5 bases. Germline values: CDR1 KGHDR, CDR2 SFDVKD. The CDR3 is 17 residues long. The CDR3 sequence is CATSDPPGQGDEETQYF. CDR3 nucleotide sequence: TGTGCCACCAGTGATCCCCCGGGCCAGGGGGATGAGGAGACCCAGTACTTC.

Remarks on this clone: One end of the junction varies from germline; a read error may be responsible. The chain couples TRBV7-7 to TRBJ2-5; 7 positions match TRBD1. In germline, CDR1 is SSHAT, CDR2 FNYEAQ (reference sequence). This CDR3 has 15 residues. CDR3 amino acids: CASSLGQGVEETQYF. For the CDR3, the DNA is TGTGCTAGCAGCTTAGGCCAGGGGGTTGAAGAGACCCAGTACTTC.

The chain has TRBV20-1 and TRBJ2-3, with 9 bases that match TRBD2. Germline CDR1 reads DFQATT; CDR2 reads SNEGSKA (reference sequence). Trimming at V came to 3 bases and at J to 4 bases, leaving 8 bases not matched to a gene. The CDR3 runs 15 residues. CDR3 in amino acids: CSASNSGRPPDTQYF. CDR3 DNA: TGCAGTGCTAGTAACAGCGGGAGGCCGCCAGATACGCAGTATTTT.

V is TRBV12-5 and J is TRBJ1-2, with D possibly TRBD1 on 6 matching bases. The CDR3 sequence is 14 residues long. Germline CDR1 and CDR2: LGHNT and FRNRAP. Trimming pared 5 bases from V and 8 bases from J, leaving 18 bases between. CDR3 residues: CASGTANGGRGYTF. The DNA for the CDR3 is TGTGCTAGTGGTACCGCAAACGGGGGGCGGGGCTACACCTTC.

The chain couples TRBV27 to TRBJ2-1, with a tentative D call TRBD2 (5 bases). This CDR3 is built from 16 residues. The V gene lost 0 bases and the J gene lost 2 bases, with 11 bases spanning the gap. Looked up from germline, CDR1 is MNHEY and CDR2 is SMNVEV (reference sequence). CDR3: CASSLSQEAAYNEQFF. The DNA of the CDR3 is TGTGCCAGCAGTTTATCTCAGGAGGCGGCCTACAATGAGCAGTTCTTC.

CDR3 sequence: CASSAGTGGDYGYTF. In DNA form, the CDR3 reads TGTGCCAGCAGCGCCGGGACAGGGGGAGACTATGGCTACACCTTC. V is TRBV9 and J is TRBJ1-2, with 11 nucleotides matching TRBD1. This CDR3 has 15 residues. The V gene end was trimmed by 3 bases and the J gene end by 3 bases; junction bases not matched to a gene: 4. CDR1 is SGDLS, CDR2 YYNGEE, per germline.